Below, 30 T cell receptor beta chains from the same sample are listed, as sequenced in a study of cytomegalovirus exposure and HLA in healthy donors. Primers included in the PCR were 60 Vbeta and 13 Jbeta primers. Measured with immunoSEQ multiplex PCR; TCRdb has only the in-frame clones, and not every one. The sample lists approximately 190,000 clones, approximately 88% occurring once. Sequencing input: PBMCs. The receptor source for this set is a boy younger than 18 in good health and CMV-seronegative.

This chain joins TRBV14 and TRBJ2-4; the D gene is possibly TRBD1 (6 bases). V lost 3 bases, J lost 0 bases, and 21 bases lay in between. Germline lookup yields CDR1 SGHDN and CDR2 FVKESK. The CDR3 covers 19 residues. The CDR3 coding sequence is TGTGCCAGCAGCCATCCCCGGCAGGGGTCGGTCTTAGCCAAAAACATTCAGTACTTC. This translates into CASSHPRQGSVLAKNIQYF. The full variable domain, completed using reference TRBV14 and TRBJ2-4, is EAGVTQFPSHSVIEKGQTVTLRCDPISGHDNLYWYRRVMGKEIKFLLHFVKESKQDESGMPNNRFLAERTGGTYSTLKVQPAELEDSGVYFCASSHPRQGSVLAKNIQYFGAGTRLSVL.

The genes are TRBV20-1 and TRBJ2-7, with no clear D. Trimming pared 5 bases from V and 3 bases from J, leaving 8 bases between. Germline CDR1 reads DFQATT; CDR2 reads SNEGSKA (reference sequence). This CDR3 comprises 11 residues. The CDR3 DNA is TGCAGTGCTCGGTTCATCTACGAGCAGTACTTC. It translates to CSARFIYEQYF.

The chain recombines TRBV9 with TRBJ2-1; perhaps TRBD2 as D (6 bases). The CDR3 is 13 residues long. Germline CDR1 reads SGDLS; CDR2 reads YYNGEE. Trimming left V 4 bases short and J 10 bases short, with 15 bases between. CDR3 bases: TGTGCCAGCAGCCTCCGGGACTTCACCGAGCAGTTCTTC. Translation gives CASSLRDFTEQFF.

The CDR3 DNA follows: TGTGCCAGCGGTCGGCGGGACTACGAGCAGTACTTC. Amino acid sequence: CASGRRDYEQYF. The gene calls are TRBV6-1 and TRBJ2-7; D is perhaps TRBD2 (6 bases). The germline V gene encodes CDR1 MNHNS and CDR2 SASEGT. This CDR3 is 12 amino acids long. V was trimmed by 8 bases and J by 3 bases, leaving 11 bases between them.

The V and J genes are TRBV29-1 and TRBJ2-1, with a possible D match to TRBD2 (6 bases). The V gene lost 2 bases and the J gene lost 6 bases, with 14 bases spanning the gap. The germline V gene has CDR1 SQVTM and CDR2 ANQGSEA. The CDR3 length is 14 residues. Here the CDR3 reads CSVENGEAVNEQFF. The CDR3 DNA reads TGCAGCGTTGAAAACGGGGAGGCCGTCAATGAGCAGTTCTTC.

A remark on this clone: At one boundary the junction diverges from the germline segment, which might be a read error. CDR3 region: CASSLGAPSSCNEQFF. The DNA of the CDR3 is TGTGCCAGCAGCTTAGGAGCACCATCCTCCTGCAATGAGCAGTTCTTC. J is TRBJ2-1 and V is TRBV7-6; no firm D call. This CDR3 spans 16 amino acids. In germline, CDR1 is SGHVS, CDR2 FNYEAQ.

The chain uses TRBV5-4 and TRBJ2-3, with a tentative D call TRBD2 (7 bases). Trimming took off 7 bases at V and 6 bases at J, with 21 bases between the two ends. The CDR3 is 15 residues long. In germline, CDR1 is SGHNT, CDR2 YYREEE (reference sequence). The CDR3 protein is CASPVGGGGSDTQYF. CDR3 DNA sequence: TGTGCCAGCCCCGTGGGCGGGGGCGGGTCGGATACGCAGTATTTT.

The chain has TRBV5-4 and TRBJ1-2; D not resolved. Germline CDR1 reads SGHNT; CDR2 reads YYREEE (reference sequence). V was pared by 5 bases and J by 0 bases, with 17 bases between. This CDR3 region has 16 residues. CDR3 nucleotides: TGTGCCAGCAGTCTCAGATCCCACAGAGCTAACTATGGCTACACCTTC. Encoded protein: CASSLRSHRANYGYTF.

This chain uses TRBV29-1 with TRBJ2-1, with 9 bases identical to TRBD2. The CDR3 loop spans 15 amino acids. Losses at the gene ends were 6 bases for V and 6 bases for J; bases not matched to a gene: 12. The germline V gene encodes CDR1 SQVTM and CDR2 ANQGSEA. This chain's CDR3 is CSVRALAGAINEQFF. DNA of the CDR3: TGCAGCGTCCGGGCGTTAGCGGGAGCTATCAATGAGCAGTTCTTC.

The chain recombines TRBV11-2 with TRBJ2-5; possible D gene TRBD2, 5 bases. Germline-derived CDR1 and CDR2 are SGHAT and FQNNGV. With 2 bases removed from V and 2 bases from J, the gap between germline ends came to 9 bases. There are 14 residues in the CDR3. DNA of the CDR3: TGTGCCAGCAGCTTATTTAGCGAACAAGAGACCCAGTACTTC. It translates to CASSLFSEQETQYF.

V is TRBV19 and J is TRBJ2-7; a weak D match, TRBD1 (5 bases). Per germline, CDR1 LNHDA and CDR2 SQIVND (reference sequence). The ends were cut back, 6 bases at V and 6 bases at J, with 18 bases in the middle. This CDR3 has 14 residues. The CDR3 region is CASSVLHQGTEQYF. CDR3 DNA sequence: TGTGCCAGTAGCGTCCTTCATCAGGGTACCGAGCAGTACTTC.

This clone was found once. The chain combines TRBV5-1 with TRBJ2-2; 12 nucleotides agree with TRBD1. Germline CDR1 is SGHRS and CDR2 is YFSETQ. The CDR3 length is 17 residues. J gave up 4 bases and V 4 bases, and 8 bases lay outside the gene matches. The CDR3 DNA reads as TGCGCCAGCAGCCCAACCCCGGGACAGGGGGCCACCGGGGAGCTGTTTTTT. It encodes CASSPTPGQGATGELFF.

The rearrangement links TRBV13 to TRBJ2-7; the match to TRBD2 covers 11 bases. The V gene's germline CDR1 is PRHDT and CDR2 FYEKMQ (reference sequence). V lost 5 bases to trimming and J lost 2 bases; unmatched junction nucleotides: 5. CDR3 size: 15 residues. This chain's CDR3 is CASSLTSGSPYEQYF. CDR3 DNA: TGTGCCAGCAGCCTCACTAGCGGGAGTCCCTACGAGCAGTACTTC.

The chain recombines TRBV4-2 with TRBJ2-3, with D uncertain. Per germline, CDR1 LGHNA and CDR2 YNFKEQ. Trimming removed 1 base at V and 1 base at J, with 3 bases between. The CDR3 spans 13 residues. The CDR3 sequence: CASSQAGTDTQYF. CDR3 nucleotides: TGTGCCAGCAGCCAAGCGGGCACAGATACGCAGTATTTT.

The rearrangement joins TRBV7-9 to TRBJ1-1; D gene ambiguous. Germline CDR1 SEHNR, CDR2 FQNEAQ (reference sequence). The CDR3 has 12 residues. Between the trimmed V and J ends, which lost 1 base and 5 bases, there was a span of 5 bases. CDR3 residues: CASSLVRTEAFF. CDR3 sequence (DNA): TGTGCCAGCAGCTTAGTCAGGACTGAAGCTTTCTTT.

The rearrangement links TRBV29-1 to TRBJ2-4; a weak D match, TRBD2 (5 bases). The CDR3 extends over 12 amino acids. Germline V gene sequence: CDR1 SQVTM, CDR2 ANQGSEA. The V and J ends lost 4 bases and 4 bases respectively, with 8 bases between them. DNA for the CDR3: TGCAGCGTTGGCTGGGAGAAAAACATTCAGTACTTC. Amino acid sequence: CSVGWEKNIQYF.

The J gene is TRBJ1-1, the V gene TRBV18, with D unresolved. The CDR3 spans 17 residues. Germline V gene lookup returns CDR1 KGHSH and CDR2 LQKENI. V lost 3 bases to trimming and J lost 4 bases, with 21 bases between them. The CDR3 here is CASSPVPTPLLSTEAFF. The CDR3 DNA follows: TGTGCCAGCTCACCTGTTCCGACACCACTTTTGAGCACTGAAGCTTTCTTT.

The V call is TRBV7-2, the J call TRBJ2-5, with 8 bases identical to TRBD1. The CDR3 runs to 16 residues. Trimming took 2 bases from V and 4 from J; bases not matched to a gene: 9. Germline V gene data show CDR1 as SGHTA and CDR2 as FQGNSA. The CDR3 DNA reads TGTGCCAGCAGCTTAAGTGGGGACAGGATTCGAGAGACCCAGTACTTC. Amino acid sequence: CASSLSGDRIRETQYF.

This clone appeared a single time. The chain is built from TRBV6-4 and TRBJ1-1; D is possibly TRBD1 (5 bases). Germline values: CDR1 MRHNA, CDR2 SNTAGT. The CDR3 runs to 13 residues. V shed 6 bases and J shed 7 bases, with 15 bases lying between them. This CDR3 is CASRGGRGGEAFF. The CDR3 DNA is TGTGCCAGCAGGGGTGGTAGGGGTGGTGAAGCTTTCTTT.

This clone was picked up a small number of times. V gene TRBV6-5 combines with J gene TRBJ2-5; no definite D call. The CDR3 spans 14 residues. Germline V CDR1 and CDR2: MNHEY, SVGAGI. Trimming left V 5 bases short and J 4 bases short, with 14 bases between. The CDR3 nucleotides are TGTGCCAGCAGTCTCTCCGGTCCGAGAGAGACCCAGTACTTC. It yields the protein CASSLSGPRETQYF.

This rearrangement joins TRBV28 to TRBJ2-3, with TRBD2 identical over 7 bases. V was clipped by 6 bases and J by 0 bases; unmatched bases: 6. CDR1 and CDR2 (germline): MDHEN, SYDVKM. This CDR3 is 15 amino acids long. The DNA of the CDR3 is TGTGCCAGCAGCGGAGCGGGGCCTAGCACAGATACGCAGTATTTT. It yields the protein CASSGAGPSTDTQYF.

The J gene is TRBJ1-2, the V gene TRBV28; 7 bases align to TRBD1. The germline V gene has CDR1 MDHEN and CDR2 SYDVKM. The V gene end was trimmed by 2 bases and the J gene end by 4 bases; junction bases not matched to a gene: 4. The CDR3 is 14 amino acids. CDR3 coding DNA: TGTGCCAGCAGTTTAACAGGGGAGGTCTATGGCTACACCTTC. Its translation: CASSLTGEVYGYTF.

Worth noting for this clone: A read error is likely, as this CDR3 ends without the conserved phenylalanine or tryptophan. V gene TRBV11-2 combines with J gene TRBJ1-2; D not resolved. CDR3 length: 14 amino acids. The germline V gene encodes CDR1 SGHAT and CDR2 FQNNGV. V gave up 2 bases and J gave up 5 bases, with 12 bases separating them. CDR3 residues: CASSLPGGGYGYTL. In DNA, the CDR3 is TGTGCCAGCAGCTTACCCGGTGGAGGGTATGGCTACACCCTC.

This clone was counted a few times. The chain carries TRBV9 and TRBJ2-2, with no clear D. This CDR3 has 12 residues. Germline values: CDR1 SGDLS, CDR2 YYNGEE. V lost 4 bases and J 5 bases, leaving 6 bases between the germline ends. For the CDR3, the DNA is TGTGCCAGCAGCCGCAGGACCGGGGAGCTGTTTTTT. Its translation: CASSRRTGELFF.

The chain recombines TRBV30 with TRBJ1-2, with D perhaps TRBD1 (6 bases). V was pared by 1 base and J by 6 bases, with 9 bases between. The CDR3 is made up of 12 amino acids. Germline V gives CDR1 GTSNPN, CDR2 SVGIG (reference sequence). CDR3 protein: CAWSAYRDGYTF. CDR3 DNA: TGTGCCTGGAGTGCTTACAGGGATGGCTACACCTTC.

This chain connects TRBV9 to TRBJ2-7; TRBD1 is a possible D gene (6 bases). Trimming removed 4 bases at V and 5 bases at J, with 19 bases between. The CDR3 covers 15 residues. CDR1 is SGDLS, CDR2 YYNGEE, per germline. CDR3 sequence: CASSPRLGQFNEQYF. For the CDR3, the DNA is TGTGCCAGCAGCCCCCGCCTAGGACAGTTTAACGAGCAGTACTTC.

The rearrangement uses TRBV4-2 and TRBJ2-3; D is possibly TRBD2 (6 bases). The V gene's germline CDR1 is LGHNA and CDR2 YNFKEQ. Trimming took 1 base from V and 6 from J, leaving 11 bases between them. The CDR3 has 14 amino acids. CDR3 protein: CASSQVSGADTQYF. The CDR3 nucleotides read TGTGCCAGCAGCCAAGTCTCGGGAGCCGATACGCAGTATTTT.

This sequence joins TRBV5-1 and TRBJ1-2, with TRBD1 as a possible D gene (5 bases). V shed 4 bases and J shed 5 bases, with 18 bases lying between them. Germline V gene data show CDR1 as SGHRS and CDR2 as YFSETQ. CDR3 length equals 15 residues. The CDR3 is CASSKDAGQGYGYTF. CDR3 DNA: TGCGCCAGCAGCAAGGATGCAGGGCAGGGTTATGGCTACACCTTC. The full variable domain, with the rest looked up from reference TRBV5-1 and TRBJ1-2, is KAGVTQTPRYLIKTRGQQVTLSCSPISGHRSVSWYQQTPGQGLQFLFEYFSETQRNKGNFPGRFSGRQFSNSRSEMNVSTLELGDSALYLCASSKDAGQGYGYTFGSGTRLTVV.

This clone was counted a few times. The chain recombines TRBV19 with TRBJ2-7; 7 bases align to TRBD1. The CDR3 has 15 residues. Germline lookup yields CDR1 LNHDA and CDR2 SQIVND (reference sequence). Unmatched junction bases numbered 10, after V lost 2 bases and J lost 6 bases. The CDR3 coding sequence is TGTGCCAGTAGTATACGAGAGACAGGGAGACCCGAGCAGTACTTC. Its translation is CASSIRETGRPEQYF.

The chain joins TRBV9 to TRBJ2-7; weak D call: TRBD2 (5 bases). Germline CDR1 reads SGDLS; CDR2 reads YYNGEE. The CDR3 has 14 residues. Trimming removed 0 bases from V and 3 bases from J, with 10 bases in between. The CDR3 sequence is CASSVGVRDYEQYF. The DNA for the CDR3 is TGTGCCAGCAGCGTAGGGGTACGGGACTACGAGCAGTACTTC.